This T cell receptor (beta chain) was sequenced in a study of blood T cell repertoires in COVID-19. About the study: Samples came from the United States, Italy and Spain, spanning acute and convalescent COVID-19. T cells, B-cell-depleted T cells, or PBMCs supplied cDNA or gDNA.

The CDR3 has 15 residues. J was trimmed by 4 bases and V by 3 bases; bases with no gene match: 7. Germline V gene lookup returns CDR1 WSHSY and CDR2 SAAADI. In the authors' workflow: Amplifying reference gene primers gave estimates of nucleated cell counts. Data came from immunoSEQ multiplex PCR; TCRdb stores just in-frame clones and leaves some out. D and trimming come from the DNA, and the V and J calls and clone size come from that table. The data show some 47,000 clones, less than 95% seen once. The genes are TRBV10-2 and TRBJ2-3; 7 bases align to TRBD1. The source is a man between 65 and 85 years old with acute or convalescent COVID-19. The source material was peripheral blood. In DNA, the CDR3 is TGCGCCAGCAGTGAACGAGACAGGGCCGCAGATACGCAGTATTTT. This encodes CASSERDRAADTQYF.